This T cell receptor beta chain comes out of a study of T cell repertoires in cytomegalovirus infection. The overall study: In the study, CMV epitopes included recently identified HLA-C-restricted and well-studied HLA-B-restricted ones. TCR beta signatures that were public indicated CMV infection and matching HLA type.

This clonotype was counted ten times or more. Antigen: not known. Per the germline V gene, CDR1 is SGHTA and CDR2 is FQGNSA. The length of the CDR3 is 15 residues. Deletions cut 1 base from V and 5 bases from J, with 12 bases between. MiXCR, applied by TCRdb to the reads, yields one record per CDR3 protein. The sample contains approximately 990,000 distinct CDR3 sequences, roughly 30% of which appear only once. Findings of the study overall: HLA-C-restricted CMV clonotypes gave the most frequent clonotype in two of eight donors.

The chain combines TRBV7-2 with TRBJ1-5, with a possible D match to TRBD1 (6 bases). The receptor was isolated from a human donor in good health (CMV status not recorded). Some clones in this sample may be carry-over from other donors' samples. The specimen comprised cultured CD8+ T cells from PBMCs, sampled from culture after CMV antigen stimulation. The CDR3 DNA follows: TGTGCCAGCAGCTTAGATGACAGGTGGCATCAGCCCCAGCATTTT. Its protein product is CASSLDDRWHQPQHF.